This T cell receptor (beta chain) was sequenced for a study of blood T cell repertoires in COVID-19. On the study more broadly: The United States, Italy and Spain provided the acute and convalescent COVID-19 samples.

As handled by the study authors: Amplification with reference gene primers provided the estimates of nucleated cell counts. Method: immunoSEQ multiplex PCR; TCRdb's copy keeps in-frame clones and lacks some. D and trimming come from the DNA, and the V and J calls and clone size come from that table. Here the sample spans some 340,000 clones, about 87% being singletons. The CDR3 length is 14 residues. V shed 0 bases and J shed 1 base, with 7 bases lying between them. CDR1 SGHKS and CDR2 YYEKEE come from the germline V gene (reference sequence). This sequence originates from a woman under 40 who had recovered from COVID-19. This chain connects TRBV5-5 to TRBJ2-5; D gene uncertain. The sequencing sample was made of PBMCs or T cells enriched from blood (not recorded which). Here the CDR3 DNA reads TGTGCCAGCAGCTTGGTAGCCAGCCAAGAGACCCAGTACTTC. It yields the protein CASSLVASQETQYF.